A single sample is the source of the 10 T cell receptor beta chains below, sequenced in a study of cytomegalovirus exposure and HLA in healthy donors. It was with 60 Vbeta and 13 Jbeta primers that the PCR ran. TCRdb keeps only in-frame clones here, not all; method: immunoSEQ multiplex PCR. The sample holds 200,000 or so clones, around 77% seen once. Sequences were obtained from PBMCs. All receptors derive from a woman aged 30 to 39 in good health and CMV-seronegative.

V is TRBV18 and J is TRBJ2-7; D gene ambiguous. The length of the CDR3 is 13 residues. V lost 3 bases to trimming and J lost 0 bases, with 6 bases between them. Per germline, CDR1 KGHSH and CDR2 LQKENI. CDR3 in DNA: TGTGCCAGCTCACCCCGCGACTCCTACGAGCAGTACTTC. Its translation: CASSPRDSYEQYF.

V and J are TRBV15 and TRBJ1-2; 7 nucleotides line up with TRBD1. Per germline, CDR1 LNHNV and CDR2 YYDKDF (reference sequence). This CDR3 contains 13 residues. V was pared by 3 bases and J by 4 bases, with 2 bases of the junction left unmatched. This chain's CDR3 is CATSRGQTYGYTF. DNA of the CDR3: TGTGCCACCAGCAGGGGACAGACCTATGGCTACACCTTC.

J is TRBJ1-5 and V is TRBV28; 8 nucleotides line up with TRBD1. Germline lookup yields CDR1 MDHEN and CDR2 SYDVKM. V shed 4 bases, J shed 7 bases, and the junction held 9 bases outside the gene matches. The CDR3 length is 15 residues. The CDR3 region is CASSSPSTGEQPQHF. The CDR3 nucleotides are TGTGCCAGCAGTTCCCCATCGACAGGGGAACAGCCCCAGCATTTT.

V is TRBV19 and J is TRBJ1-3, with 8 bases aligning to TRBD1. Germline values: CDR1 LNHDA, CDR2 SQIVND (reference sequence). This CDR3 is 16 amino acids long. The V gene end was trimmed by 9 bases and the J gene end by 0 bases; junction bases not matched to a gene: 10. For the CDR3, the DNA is TGTGCCAGACCAAGGGACAGGCCGAGCTCTGGAAACACCATATATTTT. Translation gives CARPRDRPSSGNTIYF.

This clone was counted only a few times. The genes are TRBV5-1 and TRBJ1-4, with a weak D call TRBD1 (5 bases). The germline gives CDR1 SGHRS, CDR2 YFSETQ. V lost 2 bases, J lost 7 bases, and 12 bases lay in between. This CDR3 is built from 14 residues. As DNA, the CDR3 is TGCGCCAGCAGCTTCGGAGGGGCTAGTGAAAAACTGTTTTTT. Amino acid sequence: CASSFGGASEKLFF.

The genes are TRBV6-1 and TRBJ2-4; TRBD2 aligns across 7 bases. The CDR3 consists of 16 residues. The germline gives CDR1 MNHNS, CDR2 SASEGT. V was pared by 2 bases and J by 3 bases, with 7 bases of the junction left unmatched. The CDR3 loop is CASSEIDGGIKNIQYF. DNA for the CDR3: TGTGCCAGCAGTGAAATAGACGGGGGGATCAAAAACATTCAGTACTTC.

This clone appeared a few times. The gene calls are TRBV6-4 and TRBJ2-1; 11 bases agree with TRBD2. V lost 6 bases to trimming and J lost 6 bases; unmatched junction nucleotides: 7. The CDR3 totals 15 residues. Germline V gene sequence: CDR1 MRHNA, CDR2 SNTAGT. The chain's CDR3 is CASSATSGSSNEQFF. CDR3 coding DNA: TGTGCCAGCAGCGCTACTAGCGGGAGTAGCAATGAGCAGTTCTTC.

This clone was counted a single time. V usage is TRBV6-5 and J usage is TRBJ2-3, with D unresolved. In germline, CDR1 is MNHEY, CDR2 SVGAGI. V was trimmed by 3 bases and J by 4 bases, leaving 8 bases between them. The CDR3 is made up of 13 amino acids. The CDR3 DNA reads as TGTGCCAGCAGTTATACTACCCCAGATACGCAGTATTTT. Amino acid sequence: CASSYTTPDTQYF.

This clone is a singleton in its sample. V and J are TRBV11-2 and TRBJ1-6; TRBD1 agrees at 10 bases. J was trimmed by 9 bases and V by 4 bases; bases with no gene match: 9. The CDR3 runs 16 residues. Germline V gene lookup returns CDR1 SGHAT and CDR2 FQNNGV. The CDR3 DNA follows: TGTGCCAGCAGCTCCTCCGACAGGGGGCTCGGTTCACCCCTCCACTTT. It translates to CASSSSDRGLGSPLHF.

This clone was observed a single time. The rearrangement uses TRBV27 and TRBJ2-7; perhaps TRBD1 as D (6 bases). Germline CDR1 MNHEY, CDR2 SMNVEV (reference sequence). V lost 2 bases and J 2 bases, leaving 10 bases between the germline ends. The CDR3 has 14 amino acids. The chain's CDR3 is CASSLKGHTYEQYF. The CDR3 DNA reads TGTGCCAGCAGTTTAAAGGGACACACCTACGAGCAGTACTTC.